The 19 T cell receptor beta chains below come from one sample, sequenced in a study of identical twins. In TCRdb, the 5' RACE reads were re-called with MiXCR into one record per CDR3 protein. The data contain a few hundred thousand distinct CDR3 sequences, about 9% of them singletons. The material sequenced was naive T cells sorted from blood. The origin of the receptors is a woman in her fifties or sixties in good health.

This clonotype was observed a few times. The chain joins TRBV2 to TRBJ2-5; TRBD2 aligns across 11 bases. This CDR3 region has 15 residues. From germline, CDR1 is SNHLY and CDR2 FYNNEI. V dropped 1 base and J dropped 7; count of bases not matched to a gene: 5. The CDR3, as DNA: TGTGCCAGCAGTGAAGTGACTAGCGGGATTGGGACCCAGTACTTC. It translates to CASSEVTSGIGTQYF.

This clonotype was counted only a few times. The chain recombines TRBV2 with TRBJ1-1, with 7 positions matching TRBD1. The CDR3 is made up of 13 amino acids. Germline lookup yields CDR1 SNHLY and CDR2 FYNNEI. The ends lost 8 bases at V and 3 bases at J; junction bases unmatched: 6. CDR3 amino acids: CASLDREDTEAFF. CDR3 sequence (DNA): TGTGCCAGCCTAGACAGGGAGGACACTGAAGCTTTCTTT.

A remark on this clonotype: One junction end disagrees with the germline gene, perhaps due to a read error. The rearrangement uses TRBV15 and TRBJ2-1, with D tentatively TRBD1 (6 bases). The CDR3 runs to 17 residues. Germline CDR1 is LNHNV and CDR2 is YYDKDF (reference sequence). The CDR3 loop is CASSRDPRTEPWNEQFF. CDR3 nucleotides: TGTGCCTCCAGCAGAGATCCGAGGACAGAACCTTGGAATGAGCAGTTCTTC.

In this sample, this clonotype turned up a few times. The rearrangement joins TRBV2 to TRBJ2-6, with D unclear. The CDR3 sequence is 15 residues long. Germline CDR1 is SNHLY and CDR2 is FYNNEI. Trimming removed 6 bases from V and 0 bases from J, with 9 bases in between. The CDR3 loop is CASRAISSGANVLTF. DNA of the CDR3: TGTGCCAGCAGAGCTATAAGCTCTGGGGCCAACGTCCTGACTTTC.

This clonotype occurred a few times. This chain links TRBV12-3 or TRBV12-4 with TRBJ1-2, with D uncertain. Trimming stripped 5 bases from V and 7 bases from J, with 20 bases between. CDR3 length: 15 residues. The CDR3 DNA is TGTGCCAGCAGTGCCCGGCCGTTACCCGGGGTTGGCTACACCTTC. Its translation is CASSARPLPGVGYTF.

This clonotype showed up many times. This chain joins TRBV5-1 and TRBJ2-7; 9 bases align to TRBD1. Germline values: CDR1 SGHRS, CDR2 YFSETQ. V lost 3 bases, J lost 2 bases, and 6 bases stayed unmatched. This CDR3 comprises 15 residues. The CDR3, as DNA: TGCGCCAGCAGCTCCGGGACAGGGCCGACCTACGAGCAGTACTTC. Residues: CASSSGTGPTYEQYF.

The V and J genes are TRBV10-3 and TRBJ2-1; tentatively, D is TRBD1 (6 bases). This CDR3 region has 14 residues. The V and J ends lost 5 bases and 7 bases respectively, with 15 bases between them. The germline V gene has CDR1 ENHRY and CDR2 SYGVKD. CDR3: CAISPPQGMNEQFF. The DNA of the CDR3 is TGTGCCATCAGTCCCCCACAGGGAATGAATGAGCAGTTCTTC.

The chain recombines TRBV12-3 or TRBV12-4 with TRBJ1-4; no reliable D call. The CDR3 loop spans 15 amino acids. V was clipped by 5 bases and J by 8 bases, with 18 bases between them. The CDR3 loop is CASSRRRGYQEKLFF. In nucleotides, the CDR3 is TGTGCCAGCAGTCGACGTCGTGGGTATCAGGAAAAACTGTTTTTT.

V usage is TRBV6-1 and J usage is TRBJ2-1; 7 nucleotides agree with TRBD2. The CDR3 length is 17 residues. Germline V gene sequence: CDR1 MNHNS, CDR2 SASEGT. The J segment lost 4 bases and the V segment lost 2 bases, leaving 11 bases of the junction unmatched. CDR3 protein: CASSEFGGDFTYNEQFF. CDR3 nucleotides: TGTGCCAGCAGTGAATTTGGGGGGGACTTTACGTACAATGAGCAGTTCTTC.

Only a few counts were recorded for this clonotype. The genes are TRBV4-1 and TRBJ2-7; D call uncertain. Germline V gene sequence: CDR1 MGHRA, CDR2 YSYEKL. V lost 1 base to trimming and J lost 7 bases, with 8 bases between them. CDR3 length equals 12 residues. CDR3 sequence: CASSQVLGEQYF. The DNA of the CDR3 is TGCGCCAGCAGCCAAGTCCTCGGGGAGCAGTACTTC.

This clonotype occurred a few times. This rearrangement joins TRBV7-8 to TRBJ2-4; the D gene is possibly TRBD1 (6 bases). The CDR3 runs 16 residues. Looked up from germline, CDR1 is SGHVS and CDR2 is FQNEAQ. Trimming stripped 1 base from V and 0 bases from J, with 10 bases between. CDR3 residues: CASSLVQGLAKNIQYF. The CDR3 bases are TGTGCCAGCAGCTTAGTACAGGGATTAGCCAAAAACATTCAGTACTTC.

The rearrangement uses TRBV5-1 and TRBJ2-5, with D perhaps given as TRBD1 or TRBD2 (5 bases each). V was clipped by 5 bases and J by 5 bases, with 10 bases between them. This CDR3 is built from 12 residues. CDR1 SGHRS and CDR2 YFSETQ come from the germline V gene. CDR3 sequence: CASRGDWETQYF. In DNA form, the CDR3 reads TGCGCCAGCAGGGGGGATTGGGAGACCCAGTACTTC.

Many counts were recorded for this clonotype. This chain links TRBV5-1 with TRBJ2-3, with TRBD2 matching 9 bases. V trimming: 5 bases; J trimming: 0 bases; junction bases outside the gene matches: 1. The V gene's germline CDR1 is SGHRS and CDR2 YFSETQ. The CDR3 sequence is 14 residues long. DNA of the CDR3: TGCGCCAGCAGGGCGGGAGGGAGCACAGATACGCAGTATTTT. It yields the protein CASRAGGSTDTQYF.

This clonotype came up many times. The genes are TRBV29-1 and TRBJ2-7; D not certain. The CDR3 consists of 12 residues. The germline V gene encodes CDR1 SQVTM and CDR2 ANQGSEA. Trimming took 4 bases from V and 3 from J, leaving 10 bases between them. CDR3 loop: CSVVISSYEQYF. The DNA of the CDR3 is TGCAGCGTTGTAATTAGCAGCTACGAGCAGTACTTC.

The V gene is TRBV5-1, the J gene TRBJ2-1; TRBD1 aligns across 11 bases. Germline assignment: CDR1 SGHRS and CDR2 YFSETQ. The CDR3 sequence is 17 residues long. Losses at the gene ends were 5 bases for V and 6 bases for J; bases not matched to a gene: 13. The CDR3 sequence is CASRVGNSGQGANEQFF. CDR3 sequence (DNA): TGCGCCAGCAGGGTGGGAAACTCAGGACAGGGGGCCAATGAGCAGTTCTTC.

This clonotype appeared a few times. The V call is TRBV2, the J call TRBJ1-5; D gene ambiguous. The CDR3 sequence is 16 residues long. The V end lost 1 base, the J end lost 0 bases, and 10 bases lay between the germline ends. The germline V gene encodes CDR1 SNHLY and CDR2 FYNNEI. CDR3 loop: CASSEGGGYSNQPQHF. CDR3 DNA sequence: TGTGCCAGCAGTGAAGGAGGTGGTTATAGCAATCAGCCCCAGCATTTT.

The rearrangement joins TRBV5-1 to TRBJ1-2, with D maybe TRBD1 (5 bases). CDR1 and CDR2 from the germline V gene are SGHRS and YFSETQ. The ends were cut back, 0 bases at V and 3 bases at J, with 9 bases in the middle. The CDR3 is 14 amino acids. The CDR3 spells CASSLVRGDYGYTF. CDR3 DNA sequence: TGCGCCAGCAGCTTGGTTCGGGGGGACTATGGCTACACCTTC.

CDR3 sequence: CASSSSGRVDTEAFF. DNA of the CDR3: TGCGCCAGCAGCTCCTCCGGCAGGGTGGACACTGAAGCTTTCTTT. The genes are TRBV5-1 and TRBJ1-1; the D gene is possibly TRBD1 (5 bases). V lost 3 bases and J 3 bases, leaving 15 bases between the germline ends. Germline CDR1 SGHRS, CDR2 YFSETQ. The CDR3 is made up of 15 amino acids.

This clonotype was recorded at least ten times. The genes are TRBV5-1 and TRBJ2-1; D unclear. Deletions cut 5 bases from V and 7 bases from J, with 7 bases between. The CDR3 sequence is 11 residues long. Germline V gene lookup returns CDR1 SGHRS and CDR2 YFSETQ. The CDR3 DNA sequence: TGCGCCAGCAGAGATCCAAATGAGCAGTTCTTC. As protein: CASRDPNEQFF.